A selection of T cell receptor beta chains follows, all from one sample in a study of T cell responses to AZD1222 COVID-19 vaccine. The assay was immunoSEQ multiplex PCR, and TCRdb's table has in-frame clones only and misses some. The table has over 100,000 clones, approximately 91% seen once. The sequenced sample was peripheral blood, obtained 28 days after the second AZD1222 dose. These receptors came from an adult who received the AZD1222 COVID-19 vaccine. Each CDR3 is given with its conserved first and last residue. D genes are given only for firm matches. Some rows mark clone size as missing; the rest say once, few, many or name a class of expanded clone.

CASSGHSGRENIQYF,TGTGCCAGCAGCGGCCATAGCGGGAGGGAAAACATTCAGTACTTC,.,TRBJ2-4,TRBD2,TRBV9
CASSLRSELYNEQFF,TGTGCCAGCAGCTTACGCAGCGAGCTCTACAATGAGCAGTTCTTC,.,TRBJ2-1,.,TRBV13
CASIGTGVHEQYF,TGTGCCAGCATCGGGACAGGGGTGCACGAGCAGTACTTC,.,TRBJ2-7,TRBD1,TRBV27
CAISFLAGAGANVLTF,TGTGCCATCAGTTTCCTAGCGGGAGCTGGGGCCAACGTCCTGACTTTC,.,TRBJ2-6,TRBD2,TRBV10-3
CASSIPGLGTGGTYEQYF,TGCGCCAGCAGCATTCCCGGGCTGGGGACAGGGGGAACCTACGAGCAGTACTTC,.,TRBJ2-7,TRBD1,TRBV5-1
CASSLVPPPLAGGNYNEQFF,TGTGCCAGCAGCTTAGTCCCTCCCCCTCTAGCGGGAGGGAACTACAATGAGCAGTTCTTC,.,TRBJ2-1,TRBD2,TRBV7-6
CASSLLAAAGEQYF,TGCGCCAGCAGCCTTCTAGCGGCGGCGGGGGAGCAGTACTTC,once,TRBJ2-7,TRBD2,TRBV5-1
CASSFNAGEQYF,TGTGCCAGCAGCTTTAATGCGGGGGAGCAGTACTTC,.,TRBJ2-7,.,TRBV7-3
CASSLTSGRYTGELFF,TGTGCCAGCAGCCTCACTAGCGGGAGGTATACCGGGGAGCTGTTTTTT,once,TRBJ2-2,TRBD2,TRBV27
CASSSVGRDTIYF,TGCGCCAGCAGCTCCGTAGGTAGGGACACCATATATTTT,.,TRBJ1-3,.,TRBV5-1
CASGYRAAGYTF,TGTGCCAGTGGGTACAGGGCGGCTGGCTACACCTTC,.,TRBJ1-2,.,TRBV28
CASSQDGQGVREQYF,TGTGCCAGCAGCCAAGACGGGCAGGGGGTCCGGGAGCAGTACTTC,.,TRBJ2-7,TRBD1,TRBV3-1/TRBV3-2
CASSFGQVNTEAFF,TGTGCCAGCAGCTTTGGTCAGGTGAACACTGAAGCTTTCTTT,.,TRBJ1-1,.,TRBV7-8
CASSPPHAGGETQYF,TGTGCCAGCTCACCACCGCATGCTGGGGGAGAGACCCAGTACTTC,.,TRBJ2-5,.,TRBV18
CASRTPRDGTEAFF,TGTGCCAGCAGGACCCCCAGGGACGGCACTGAAGCTTTCTTT,.,TRBJ1-1,.,TRBV6-5
CASSFSAQAYNEQFF,TGTGCCAGCAGCTTTTCAGCGCAGGCGTACAATGAGCAGTTCTTC,.,TRBJ2-1,.,TRBV7-7
CSVVREAYGTEAFF,TGCAGCGTTGTAAGAGAAGCGTATGGCACTGAAGCTTTCTTT,.,TRBJ1-1,.,TRBV29-1
CASRSGTPSTDTQYF,TGTGCCAGCAGATCCGGGACACCAAGCACAGATACGCAGTATTTT,.,TRBJ2-3,.,TRBV6-5
CAILQGENYGYTF,TGTGCCATCTTGCAGGGGGAGAACTATGGCTACACCTTC,.,TRBJ1-2,TRBD1,TRBV10-3
CASSRGGSTDTQYF,TGTGCCAGCTCCCGGGGAGGGAGCACAGATACGCAGTATTTT,.,TRBJ2-3,TRBD2,TRBV18
CATRSYRATSTDTQYF,TGTGCCACCAGGTCCTATAGGGCAACTAGCACAGATACGCAGTATTTT,once,TRBJ2-3,.,TRBV15
CASSPTGQQYF,TGTGCCAGCTCTCCAACCGGCCAGCAGTACTTC,.,TRBJ2-7,.,TRBV18
CASSDASITLQFF,TGTGCCAGCAGTGATGCGTCCATCACTTTACAGTTCTTC,.,TRBJ2-1,.,TRBV6-1
CASSQVGEGVTIYF,TGCGCCAGCAGCCAAGTAGGGGAAGGTGTCACCATATATTTT,.,TRBJ1-3,.,TRBV4-1
CASSNGQGRGYTF,TGTGCCAGCAGTAATGGGCAGGGTAGGGGCTACACCTTC,once,TRBJ1-2,.,TRBV6-5
CASSRFPGASYEQYF,TGTGCCAGCAGCCGTTTTCCGGGGGCTTCCTACGAGCAGTACTTC,.,TRBJ2-7,.,TRBV7-2
CASSTYREGYTF,TGCGCCAGCAGCACTTACAGGGAAGGCTACACCTTC,.,TRBJ1-2,.,TRBV5-1
CASTLAGGPNIQYF,TGTGCCAGCACTCTAGCGGGAGGCCCGAACATTCAGTACTTC,once,TRBJ2-4,TRBD2,TRBV5-4
CASSPWLAGKSTDTQYF,TGTGCCAGCAGCCCCTGGCTAGCGGGGAAAAGCACAGATACGCAGTATTTT,.,TRBJ2-3,TRBD2,TRBV3-1/TRBV3-2
CASSSGTGVNTGELFF,TGTGCCAGCAGCTCAGGGACAGGGGTGAACACCGGGGAGCTGTTTTTT,.,TRBJ2-2,TRBD1,TRBV7-9
CASSPQRQGGSMGTEAFF,TGTGCCAGCTCACCACAGAGACAGGGGGGATCGATGGGCACTGAAGCTTTCTTT,.,TRBJ1-1,TRBD1,TRBV18
CASSSTGTGVSGELFF,TGCGCCAGCAGCTCGACCGGGACAGGGGTTTCCGGGGAGCTGTTTTTT,.,TRBJ2-2,TRBD1,TRBV5-1
CASSPTGGLAGHEQYF,TGCGCCAGCAGCCCGACAGGGGGCCTAGCGGGTCATGAGCAGTACTTC,.,TRBJ2-7,TRBD1,TRBV5-1
CASSIDKVRDGELFF,TGTGCCAGTAGTATAGATAAGGTTCGGGACGGGGAGCTGTTTTTT,.,TRBJ2-2,.,TRBV19
CASSLSRRYRPNTEAFF,TGTGCCAGCAGTTTATCCCGGCGGTACAGACCGAACACTGAAGCTTTCTTT,.,TRBJ1-1,.,TRBV28
CASSFNRWDQPQHF,TGTGCCAGCAGCTTCAACAGGTGGGATCAGCCCCAGCATTTT,once,TRBJ1-5,.,TRBV5-8
CAISEPGGAMNTEAFF,TGTGCCATCAGTGAGCCAGGGGGGGCCATGAACACTGAAGCTTTCTTT,.,TRBJ1-1,TRBD1,TRBV10-3
CASSWGQATTNYGYTF,TGCGCCAGCAGCTGGGGACAGGCGACAACTAACTATGGCTACACCTTC,.,TRBJ1-2,TRBD1,TRBV5-1
CASSFFGQGQETQYF,TGTGCCAGCAGCTTTTTTGGACAGGGTCAAGAGACCCAGTACTTC,.,TRBJ2-5,TRBD1,TRBV7-9
CASSLGRNYGYTF,TGTGCCAGCAGCCTCGGACGGAACTATGGCTACACCTTC,.,TRBJ1-2,.,TRBV3-1/TRBV3-2
CASSSQITSGGELFF,TGCGCCAGCAGTTCCCAGATAACGTCCGGCGGGGAGCTGTTTTTT,.,TRBJ2-2,.,TRBV5-1
CASSLLTLNTEAFF,TGTGCCAGCAGCTTATTAACCCTAAACACTGAAGCTTTCTTT,.,TRBJ1-1,.,TRBV7-9
CASSPHATNEKLFF,TGTGCCAGCAGCCCGCATGCAACTAATGAAAAACTGTTTTTT,.,TRBJ1-4,.,TRBV7-8
CATQRPRGTDITQYF,TGTGCCACTCAAAGGCCTAGGGGGACCGATATTACGCAGTATTTT,.,TRBJ2-3,.,TRBV7-9
CASSEGLASTDTQYF,TGTGCCAGCAGCGAGGGACTAGCTAGCACAGATACGCAGTATTTT,few,TRBJ2-3,TRBD2,TRBV5-4